Given below is one T cell receptor beta chain in context. Its target is not known. The source of the sample is a study of blood T cells in healthy people across ages. Overall study findings and caveats: Relative to aged donors, long-lived donors carried more naive CD4+ cells and displayed higher diversity.

Then a second PCR, running roughly 7 to 12 cycles, was carried out with a sample-barcoded 5' primer and a J-beta primer mix. A template-switch adaptor that had 12 random nucleotides put a tag on each cDNA molecule. TCRdb called the 5' RACE reads again in MiXCR, with one record for every CDR3 protein. The repertoire holds approximately 1.5 million distinct CDR3 sequences, with roughly a third as singletons. The CDR3 runs 15 residues. The germline CDR1 and CDR2 sequences are SEHNR and FQNEAQ (reference sequence). The V segment lost 5 bases and the J segment 5 bases; nucleotides outside the gene matches: 11.

Sequenced: blood. The rearrangement uses TRBV7-9 and TRBJ2-7; 8 bases are shared with TRBD2. The source of this sequence is a woman aged 30 to 39 in good health. CDR3 DNA sequence: TGTGCCAGCAGCCCCGGGGGGGGCTGGGTCCACGAGCAGTACTTC. Amino acids: CASSPGGGWVHEQYF.